This is a list of T cell receptor beta chains from one sample in a study of blood T cell repertoires in COVID-19. Some clones are missing from TCRdb's copy, which holds only in-frame ones; the method was immunoSEQ multiplex PCR. The sample gives fewer than 400,000 clones, 83% of which show up once; 3% is in the top ten. Source material: peripheral blood. The receptor source for this set is a man aged 25 to 40 with active or convalescent COVID-19. Both conserved end residues are part of each CDR3. A D gene is named only where the DNA matches it firmly. Part of the rows lack a size; the others show once, few, many or a class for expanded clones.

V gene	D gene	J gene	clone size	CDR3 protein	CDR3 DNA
TRBV4-1	.	TRBJ2-1	many	CASSRPGSAFNNEQFF	TGCGCCAGCAGCCGGCCTGGGAGCGCGTTTAACAATGAGCAGTTCTTC
TRBV7-2	TRBD2	TRBJ2-3	many	CASSVVAGGTDTQYF	TGTGCCAGCAGCGTAGTAGCGGGAGGGACAGATACGCAGTATTTT
TRBV7-8	TRBD2	TRBJ2-1	.	CASSPWSPSGRADHEQFF	TGTGCCAGCAGCCCGTGGTCCCCTAGCGGGAGAGCCGACCATGAGCAGTTCTTC
TRBV7-2	.	TRBJ2-2	.	CASSSLTGELFF	TGTGCCAGCAGCTCCCTTACAGGGGAGCTGTTTTTT
TRBV2	TRBD1	TRBJ1-1	.	CASSVMAGGLNTEAFF	TGTGCCAGCAGTGTTATGGCAGGGGGCCTGAACACTGAAGCTTTCTTT
TRBV20-1	TRBD2	TRBJ2-3	.	CSASGGGTKLDTQYF	TGCAGTGCTAGTGGGGGGGGGACTAAATTGGATACGCAGTATTTT
TRBV4-1	.	TRBJ2-7	few	CASSQADSSYEQYF	TGCGCCAGCAGCCAAGCGGACAGCTCCTACGAGCAGTACTTC
TRBV21-1	.	TRBJ2-2	.	CASRRRGEGGELFF	TGTGCCAGCAGGAGGAGAGGAGAAGGCGGGGAGCTGTTTTTT
TRBV10-2	.	TRBJ2-7	.	CASSELAASSYEQYF	TGCGCCAGCAGTGAGTTGGCGGCGAGCTCCTACGAGCAGTACTTC
TRBV5-6	.	TRBJ2-5	.	CASSLVFSSLGQQETQYF	TGTGCCAGCAGCTTGGTGTTCTCGAGTTTGGGCCAGCAAGAGACCCAGTACTTC
TRBV4-2	TRBD1	TRBJ2-2	.	CASSRTRAGQGTGELFF	TGTGCCAGCAGCCGGACTAGAGCGGGACAGGGCACCGGGGAGCTGTTTTTT
TRBV7-2	.	TRBJ1-5	once	CASSYLGGNQPQHF	TGTGCCAGCAGTTACCTGGGGGGTAATCAGCCCCAGCATTTT
TRBV19	TRBD1	TRBJ2-7	.	CASSIGDSTYEQYF	TGTGCCAGTAGTATAGGGGACAGTACCTACGAGCAGTACTTC
TRBV15	.	TRBJ1-2	.	CATSRDLVPYYGYTF	TGTGCCACCAGCAGAGATCTTGTCCCCTACTATGGCTACACCTTC
TRBV7-3	.	TRBJ1-3	.	CASSSRGLGDTIYF	TGTGCCAGCAGCTCCCGGGGACTTGGGGACACCATATATTTT
TRBV28	TRBD2	TRBJ2-1	.	CASSSWTSGSVSEQFF	TGTGCCAGCAGTTCCTGGACTAGCGGGAGTGTAAGTGAGCAGTTCTTC
TRBV10-3	.	TRBJ2-5	.	CAISEGGLREETQYF	TGTGCCATCAGTGAAGGGGGACTACGGGAAGAGACCCAGTACTTC
TRBV4-3	.	TRBJ2-7	.	CASSQGAEQYF	TGCGCCAGCAGCCAAGGGGCCGAGCAGTACTTC
TRBV5-5	.	TRBJ1-6	many	CASSVTDSQARPLHF	TGTGCCAGCAGCGTAACGGACAGCCAGGCCCGACCCCTCCACTTT
TRBV7-8	.	TRBJ2-3	.	CASSLNGAGDTQYF	TGTGCCAGCAGCTTAAATGGAGCAGGGGATACGCAGTATTTT
TRBV29-1	TRBD2	TRBJ2-3	.	CSVAGGGADTQYF	TGCAGCGTTGCAGGCGGGGGAGCAGATACGCAGTATTTT
TRBV7-6	TRBD1	TRBJ1-3	.	CASSGITGGPRNTIYF	TGTGCCAGCAGCGGAATAACAGGGGGGCCGAGGAACACCATATATTTT
TRBV6-6	.	TRBJ1-4	.	CASSYSRREGKLFF	TGTGCCAGCAGTTACAGCAGGAGAGAGGGAAAACTGTTTTTT
TRBV19	.	TRBJ1-1	.	CASSIRQQGQYEAFF	TGTGCCAGTAGTATCCGGCAACAGGGACAATATGAAGCTTTCTTT
TRBV3-1/TRBV3-2	.	TRBJ2-1	.	CASSQEGAAYNEQFF	TGTGCCAGCAGCCAAGAGGGGGCAGCGTACAATGAGCAGTTCTTC
TRBV6-5	.	TRBJ1-6	.	CASSPTTYNSPLHF	TGTGCCAGCAGTCCTACGACCTATAATTCACCCCTCCACTTT
TRBV9	TRBD1	TRBJ1-1	.	CASSVVDRGPEAFF	TGTGCCAGCAGCGTAGTAGACAGGGGCCCTGAAGCTTTCTTT
TRBV4-1	.	TRBJ1-5	.	CASSSYYAPRQPQHF	TGCGCCAGCAGCTCTTATTATGCCCCGCGGCAGCCCCAGCATTTT
TRBV5-6	TRBD1	TRBJ1-5	once	CASSRGQGFLPQHF	TGTGCCAGCAGCCGGGGACAGGGCTTTTTGCCCCAGCATTTT
TRBV30	TRBD1	TRBJ2-7	.	CAWSRDSQQYF	TGTGCCTGGAGTCGGGACAGTCAGCAGTACTTC
TRBV3-1/TRBV3-2	TRBD1	TRBJ1-1	.	CASSKASRTGGQAFF	TGTGCCAGCAGCAAAGCCTCCCGGACAGGGGGCCAAGCTTTCTTT
TRBV2	.	TRBJ1-5	.	CASSEVTVSNQPQHF	TGTGCCAGCAGTGAGGTGACAGTTAGCAATCAGCCCCAGCATTTT
TRBV3-1/TRBV3-2	.	TRBJ1-2	.	CASSHSYYGYTF	TGTGCCAGCAGCCACAGTTACTATGGCTACACCTTC
TRBV6-6	TRBD1	TRBJ1-4	.	CASSRKFYRGPGEKLFF	TGTGCCAGCAGTCGTAAATTTTACAGGGGGCCGGGGGAAAAACTGTTTTTT
TRBV11-2	.	TRBJ1-1	.	CASSFRRRGPEAFF	TGTGCCAGCAGCTTTAGAAGGAGGGGCCCTGAAGCTTTCTTT
TRBV28	TRBD2	TRBJ2-3	.	CASSLPGTSGTAQYF	TGTGCCAGCAGTTTACCCGGGACTAGCGGGACAGCGCAGTATTTT
TRBV19	.	TRBJ1-1	once	CASSPQRANTEAFF	TGTGCCAGTAGTCCCCAGCGGGCGAACACTGAAGCTTTCTTT
TRBV27	TRBD1	TRBJ1-2	.	CASPPGTGGNYGYTF	TGTGCCAGCCCACCCGGGACAGGGGGCAACTATGGCTACACCTTC
TRBV19	.	TRBJ1-5	.	CASSQQRNQPQHF	TGTGCCAGTAGTCAACAGCGCAATCAGCCCCAGCATTTT
TRBV7-3	TRBD1	TRBJ2-7	.	CASSPDRGITNEQYF	TGTGCCAGCAGCCCGGACAGGGGGATTACTAACGAGCAGTACTTC
TRBV11-2	TRBD2	TRBJ2-7	.	CASSFRSGRALEQYF	TGTGCCAGCAGCTTCCGCAGCGGGAGGGCCCTCGAGCAGTACTTC
TRBV11-2	.	TRBJ1-6	.	CASSLDRQGNSPLHF	TGTGCCAGCAGCTTAGATAGGCAGGGGAATTCACCCCTCCACTTT
TRBV11-3	.	TRBJ1-6	.	CASSPGGGTSYNSPLHF	TGTGCCAGCAGCCCCGGGGGGGGTACGTCCTATAATTCACCCCTCCACTTT
TRBV18	.	TRBJ2-7	.	CASSIGGTGGVSSYEQYF	TGTGCCAGCTCAATTGGGGGCACAGGGGGGGTTAGCTCCTACGAGCAGTACTTC
TRBV14	.	TRBJ2-7	few	CASSQGQNWNEQYF	TGTGCCAGCAGCCAGGGCCAGAATTGGAACGAGCAGTACTTC
TRBV2	TRBD1	TRBJ1-4	few	CASSASGTGEEKLFF	TGTGCCAGCAGTGCATCCGGGACAGGGGAAGAAAAACTGTTTTTT
TRBV28	.	TRBJ2-7	.	CASTDPIPYEQYF	TGTGCCAGCACAGATCCGATTCCCTACGAGCAGTACTTC
TRBV7-2	.	TRBJ2-1	few	CASSRRVGNEQFF	TGTGCCAGCAGTCGCAGGGTAGGCAATGAGCAGTTCTTC
TRBV5-1	TRBD2	TRBJ2-2	.	CASSLAGRDTGELFF	TGCGCCAGCAGCTTGGCAGGGAGGGACACCGGGGAGCTGTTTTTT
TRBV11-1	TRBD1	TRBJ2-7	.	CASSPDRFYEQYF	TGTGCCAGCAGCCCGGACAGGTTCTACGAGCAGTACTTC
TRBV3-1/TRBV3-2	.	TRBJ2-3	once	CASSQFPGGGSSTDTQYF	TGTGCCAGCAGCCAATTCCCAGGGGGAGGATCCTCCACAGATACGCAGTATTTT
TRBV7-2	.	TRBJ1-1	.	CASSSVSGLNTEAFF	TGTGCCAGCAGCTCCGTCTCGGGTCTGAACACTGAAGCTTTCTTT
TRBV4-2	.	TRBJ1-5	.	CASSQENQPQHF	TGTGCCAGCAGCCAGGAGAATCAGCCCCAGCATTTT